This T cell receptor beta chain is from a study of T cells in tuberculosis. Study details: CD1B tetramers identified T cells specific for mycobacterial lipid GMM.

Whole-study findings and limits: Cases with active tuberculosis were adults, while controls were adolescents. Smaller alpha distances in active tuberculosis partly reflected shorter CDR3-alpha lengths.

V gave up 0 bases and J gave up 1 base, with 11 bases separating them. CDR3 length: 17 amino acids. CDR1 SGDLS and CDR2 YYNGEE come from the germline V gene. Libraries were prepared by immunoSEQ multiplex PCR; TCRdb keeps only in-frame clonotypes and omits some of them. The data show about 25,000 clones, around 94% seen once. A remark on this clone: Its antigen is unknown.

The clonotype originates from a donor aged 10 to 29 with latent tuberculosis or without tuberculosis infection. Some clones in this sample may be carry-over from other donors' samples. Sequenced material: PBMCs. J is TRBJ1-6 and V is TRBV9, with D possibly TRBD1 on 5 matching bases. The CDR3 loop reads CASSVGGHTSYNSPLHF. The CDR3 DNA is TGTGCCAGCAGCGTAGGAGGACATACATCCTATAATTCACCCCTCCACTTT.